This T cell receptor (beta chain) came from a study of OX40 agonist ivuxolimab in advanced cancers. Sequencing used immunoSEQ multiplex PCR; TCRdb keeps in-frame clones, though not all of them. The repertoire includes tens of thousands of clones, around nine tenths of them detected once, and 7.8% sits in the top ten. The CDR3 length is 13 residues. After removal of 10 bases from V and 2 bases from J, the junction contained 6 bases not matched to a gene. Per the germline V gene, CDR1 is LNHDA and CDR2 is SQIVND (reference sequence). This TCR derives from an adult with an advanced solid tumor such as melanoma, head and neck, liver or kidney cancer. The sequences come from CD4+ or CD8+ T cells sorted from blood, collected in a trial of the OX40 agonist ivuxolimab. This chain joins TRBV19 and TRBJ1-2; TRBD1 aligns across 8 bases. This CDR3 reads CATVDRDNYGYTF. Written as DNA, the CDR3 is TGTGCCACCGTGGACAGGGACAACTATGGCTACACCTTC.